The next 29 T cell receptor beta chains were all read from a single sample in a study of identical twins (TCRdb year 2016). Libraries were built with 5' RACE. The sequencing machine was an Illumina HiSeq 2000. TCRdb reanalyzed the raw reads on its own, using fastp at Q25 for trimming and MiXCR for clone calling, and kept in-frame beta chains. A single entry per CDR3 protein holds the most common genes and DNA from its merged rows. This sample lists 550,000 to 700,000 distinct CDR3 sequences; about 20% were detected once. The ten biggest clones cover about 4.3% of the sample. These data were also reused for a study on T cells expressing NK-cell markers.

The sample taken for sequencing was PBMCs. The receptors stem from a young woman in good health.

This clonotype was seen only a few times. The rearrangement links TRBV7-2 to TRBJ2-1; 7 bases align to TRBD2. The CDR3 has 15 amino acids. Per germline, CDR1 SGHTA and CDR2 FQGNSA. V gave up 3 bases and J gave up 8 bases; unmatched junction bases: 10. For the CDR3, the DNA is TGTGCCAGCAGCTTGGAGGGAGGGGTTGGGGATGAGCAGTTCTTC. Its protein is CASSLEGGVGDEQFF.

The table lists this clonotype with a few counts. V gene TRBV6-1 combines with J gene TRBJ2-2; no clear D gene. The V gene's germline CDR1 is MNHNS and CDR2 SASEGT. The CDR3 loop spans 13 amino acids. V was pared by 5 bases and J by 6 bases, with 10 bases between. CDR3 sequence reads: CASSPAGAGELFF. CDR3 nucleotide sequence: TGTGCCAGCAGTCCCGCCGGTGCCGGGGAGCTGTTTTTT.

The J gene is TRBJ2-7, the V gene TRBV11-2, with 7 nucleotides matching TRBD1. The germline V gene has CDR1 SGHAT and CDR2 FQNNGV. CDR3 length: 17 residues. The J segment lost 1 base and the V segment lost 5 bases, leaving 14 bases of the junction unmatched. The CDR3 loop is CASSPGGLRDQSYEQYF. The CDR3 DNA is TGTGCCAGCAGCCCAGGGGGTCTGAGGGACCAGTCCTACGAGCAGTACTTC.

This sequence joins TRBV25-1 and TRBJ1-4; weak D call: TRBD1 (5 bases). The CDR3 covers 15 residues. Trimming left V 8 bases short and J 3 bases short, with 16 bases between. Germline V gene data show CDR1 as MGHDK and CDR2 as SYGVNS. CDR3 in amino acids: CASRRQGLANEKLFF. The CDR3, as DNA: TGTGCCAGCCGACGGCAGGGACTAGCTAATGAAAAACTGTTTTTT. The full variable domain, with the rest looked up from reference TRBV25-1 and TRBJ1-4, is EADIYQTPRYLVIGTGKKITLECSQTMGHDKMYWYQQDPGMELHLIHYSYGVNSTEKGDLSSESTVSRIRTEHFPLTLESARPSHTSQYLCASRRQGLANEKLFFGSGTQLSVL.

The chain links TRBV9 to TRBJ2-1, with unresolved D. The CDR3 contains 14 residues. Germline CDR1 is SGDLS and CDR2 is YYNGEE. The V end lost 1 base, the J end lost 8 bases, and 13 bases lay between the germline ends. In DNA form, the CDR3 reads TGTGCCAGCAGCGTAACCCGTGGGGTCGATGAGCAGTTCTTC. It yields the protein CASSVTRGVDEQFF.

The rearrangement uses TRBV7-9 and TRBJ2-4; 11 nucleotides line up with TRBD1. The CDR3 sequence is 14 residues long. The germline CDR1 and CDR2 sequences are SEHNR and FQNEAQ (reference sequence). Trimming at V came to 3 bases and at J to 9 bases, leaving 4 bases not matched to a gene. CDR3 loop: CASSFGTGGSIQYF. In nucleotides, the CDR3 is TGTGCCAGCAGCTTTGGGACAGGGGGAAGCATTCAGTACTTC.

This clonotype has ten or more counts. V usage is TRBV28 and J usage is TRBJ2-2, with D hard to call. The CDR3 is made up of 14 amino acids. Germline lookup yields CDR1 MDHEN and CDR2 SYDVKM. Deletions cut 6 bases from V and 2 bases from J, with 10 bases between. CDR3 protein: CASSPYKNTGELFF. The CDR3 nucleotides read TGTGCCAGCAGCCCTTATAAAAACACCGGGGAGCTGTTTTTT. The variable domain in full, with the rest retrieved from reference TRBV28 and TRBJ2-2, is DVKVTQSSRYLVKRTGEKVFLECVQDMDHENMFWYRQDPGLGLRLIYFSYDVKMKEKGDIPEGYSVSREKKERFSLILESASTNQTSMYLCASSPYKNTGELFFGEGSRLTVL.

J is TRBJ2-1 and V is TRBV12-3 or TRBV12-4; TRBD1 is a possible D gene (6 bases). The V end lost 4 bases, the J end lost 7 bases, and 11 bases lay between the germline ends. The CDR3 runs 13 residues. The CDR3 DNA sequence: TGTGCCAGCAGTTGGGGGCCCCGAAATGAGCAGTTCTTC. Translating it yields CASSWGPRNEQFF.

This clonotype was seen more than once but under ten times. V usage is TRBV12-3 or TRBV12-4 and J usage is TRBJ1-3; 9 bases agree with TRBD1. The CDR3 has 14 amino acids. V lost 6 bases to trimming and J lost 6 bases; unmatched junction nucleotides: 6. The CDR3 sequence is CASRRTGGENTIYF. In DNA form, the CDR3 reads TGTGCCAGCAGGCGAACAGGGGGCGAAAACACCATATATTTT.

This clonotype was seen a handful of times. This chain joins TRBV4-3 and TRBJ2-7; 9 bases line up with TRBD2. Germline CDR1 and CDR2: LGHNA and YSLEER. The CDR3 totals 15 residues. Trimming removed 0 bases from V and 3 bases from J; junction bases left unmatched: 3. CDR3 nucleotides: TGCGCCAGCAGCCAAGAGGGACTAGCCTTCTACGAGCAGTACTTC. Translation: CASSQEGLAFYEQYF.

This clonotype was detected a few times. The chain recombines TRBV3-1 with TRBJ2-6; 8 bases fit TRBD2. V shed 0 bases and J 0 bases; nucleotides not matched to a gene: 7. Germline CDR1 is LGHDT and CDR2 is YNNKEL (reference sequence). The CDR3 runs 19 residues. The CDR3 loop is CASSQDWIAGYSGANVLTF. Written as DNA, the CDR3 is TGTGCCAGCAGCCAAGATTGGATAGCGGGGTACTCTGGGGCCAACGTCCTGACTTTC.

The chain recombines TRBV9 with TRBJ2-2; D is possibly TRBD1 or TRBD2 (5 bases each). Germline-derived CDR1 and CDR2 are SGDLS and YYNGEE. The V and J ends lost 3 bases and 4 bases respectively, with 13 bases between them. This CDR3 contains 15 residues. In DNA, the CDR3 is TGTGCCAGCAGCGAGGGACCGAGGGGCACCGGGGAGCTGTTTTTT. It yields the protein CASSEGPRGTGELFF. Based on the CDR3 plus reference TRBV9 and TRBJ2-2, the full variable domain is DSGVTQTPKHLITATGQRVTLRCSPRSGDLSVYWYQQSLDQGLQFLIQYYNGEERAKGNILERFSAQQFPDLHSELNLSSLELGDSALYFCASSEGPRGTGELFFGEGSRLTVL.

V is TRBV5-1 and J is TRBJ2-7; TRBD2 aligns across 12 bases. Germline values: CDR1 SGHRS, CDR2 YFSETQ. The CDR3 spans 16 residues. The V segment lost 1 base and the J segment 3 bases; nucleotides outside the gene matches: 5. CDR3 region: CASSLTLAGGDYEQYF. The CDR3 DNA is TGCGCCAGCAGCTTGACGCTAGCGGGAGGGGACTACGAGCAGTACTTC. Filled out from reference TRBV5-1 and TRBJ2-7, the complete variable domain reads KAGVTQTPRYLIKTRGQQVTLSCSPISGHRSVSWYQQTPGQGLQFLFEYFSETQRNKGNFPGRFSGRQFSNSRSEMNVSTLELGDSALYLCASSLTLAGGDYEQYFGPGTRLTVT.

The V call is TRBV9, the J call TRBJ2-1; TRBD2 matches 10 bases. Germline loops: CDR1 SGDLS, CDR2 YYNGEE. The CDR3 covers 15 residues. Losses at the gene ends were 0 bases for V and 6 bases for J; bases not matched to a gene: 3. The chain's CDR3 is CASSVGAGGLNEQFF. The CDR3 bases are TGTGCCAGCAGCGTAGGAGCGGGGGGGCTCAATGAGCAGTTCTTC.

In its sample, this clonotype was seen a few times. The rearrangement uses TRBV29-1 and TRBJ2-1; a weak D match, TRBD1 (5 bases). The CDR3 spans 10 residues. Per germline, CDR1 SQVTM and CDR2 ANQGSEA. Trimming left V 7 bases short and J 9 bases short, with 10 bases between. The CDR3 coding sequence is TGCAGCGGCGAAAGGGGTGAGCAGTTCTTC. Its translation: CSGERGEQFF.

The chain's CDR3 is CASSLIWTGETQYF. CDR3 in DNA: TGTGCCAGCAGTCTTATCTGGACAGGGGAGACCCAGTACTTC. The chain couples TRBV12-3 or TRBV12-4 to TRBJ2-5; the match to TRBD1 covers 8 bases. This CDR3 has 14 amino acids. V shed 5 bases, J shed 5 bases, and the junction held 7 bases outside the gene matches.

The chain uses TRBV27 and TRBJ2-1; D possibly corresponds to TRBD1 (5 bases). The CDR3 contains 15 residues. Looked up from germline, CDR1 is MNHEY and CDR2 is SMNVEV (reference sequence). With 3 bases removed from V and 4 bases from J, the gap between germline ends came to 13 bases. The CDR3 DNA reads TGTGCCAGCAGTTTGGGGCCCTCTGAATACAATGAGCAGTTCTTC. It specifies CASSLGPSEYNEQFF.

The chain has TRBV4-2 and TRBJ2-2; 7 bases agree with TRBD2. J gave up 5 bases and V 3 bases, and 3 bases lay outside the gene matches. Per the germline V gene, CDR1 is LGHNA and CDR2 is YNFKEQ. The CDR3 totals 14 residues. The CDR3 region has the DNA TGTGCCAGCAGCCAGACTAGCAGGACCGGGGAGCTGTTTTTT. Translated, it gives CASSQTSRTGELFF.

This chain links TRBV6-5 with TRBJ2-5, with 9 bases matching TRBD2. Germline V gene lookup returns CDR1 MNHEY and CDR2 SVGAGI. This CDR3 comprises 16 residues. J lost 6 bases, V lost 0 bases, and 8 bases had no gene match. The CDR3 loop reads CASSYSAGGAFQTQYF. The DNA for the CDR3 is TGTGCCAGCAGTTACTCTGCGGGGGGGGCCTTTCAGACCCAGTACTTC.

This clonotype was counted many times. The chain carries TRBV20-1 and TRBJ2-5; unclear D gene. The CDR3 spans 13 residues. V was shortened by 4 bases and J by 1 base, with 10 bases between the two germline ends. Germline CDR1 and CDR2: DFQATT and SNEGSKA (reference sequence). CDR3 region: CSANAYTQETQYF. The CDR3 bases are TGCAGTGCTAACGCATACACCCAAGAGACCCAGTACTTC.

The chain has TRBV12-3 or TRBV12-4 and TRBJ2-5, with D perhaps TRBD1 or TRBD2 (5 bases each). CDR3 length equals 15 residues. V was pared by 3 bases and J by 2 bases, with 13 bases between. CDR3 region: CASSLRGRAQETQYF. The DNA for the CDR3 is TGTGCCAGCAGTTTGAGGGGCAGGGCACAAGAGACCCAGTACTTC.

This sequence joins TRBV7-2 and TRBJ2-1; 8 bases are shared with TRBD1. Germline V gene lookup returns CDR1 SGHTA and CDR2 FQGNSA. The CDR3 is 14 residues long. The junction had 5 bases not matched to a gene; V was cut back by 1 base and J by 9 bases. This chain's CDR3 is CASSLEGQGGEQFF. As DNA, the CDR3 is TGTGCCAGCAGCTTAGAAGGACAGGGTGGTGAGCAGTTCTTC.

This chain uses TRBV5-1 with TRBJ2-7; 12 bases line up with TRBD1. Germline V gene data show CDR1 as SGHRS and CDR2 as YFSETQ. The CDR3 is made up of 14 amino acids. Germline trimming cut 4 bases from V and 7 bases from J; bases unmatched to any gene: 6. CDR3 bases: TGCGCCAGCAGCGCGGGACAGGGGGCGCGGGAGCAGTACTTC. Its protein product is CASSAGQGAREQYF. The full variable domain, its missing parts supplied by reference TRBV5-1 and TRBJ2-7, is KAGVTQTPRYLIKTRGQQVTLSCSPISGHRSVSWYQQTPGQGLQFLFEYFSETQRNKGNFPGRFSGRQFSNSRSEMNVSTLELGDSALYLCASSAGQGAREQYFGPGTRLTVT.

The rearrangement joins TRBV12-3 or TRBV12-4 to TRBJ2-2; 11 nucleotides align to TRBD1. The V gene end was trimmed by 5 bases and the J gene end by 3 bases; junction bases not matched to a gene: 5. The CDR3 loop spans 16 amino acids. The CDR3 here is CASSPSGQGDTGELFF. CDR3 nucleotides: TGTGCCAGCAGTCCGTCGGGACAGGGGGACACCGGGGAGCTGTTTTTT.

This clonotype has just a few counts. The CDR3 sequence: CASNGGRSYEQYF. In nucleotides, the CDR3 is TGTGCCAGCAACGGGGGACGTTCCTACGAGCAGTACTTC. The V call is TRBV6-2 or TRBV6-3, the J call TRBJ2-7, with D possibly matching TRBD2 (6 bases). The CDR3 is 13 amino acids. CDR1 is MNHEY, CDR2 SVGEGT, per germline. Trimming stripped 7 bases from V and 1 base from J, with 11 bases between.

This chain uses TRBV29-1 with TRBJ1-1, with D unresolved. The CDR3 has 11 residues. In germline, CDR1 is SQVTM, CDR2 ANQGSEA. V was shortened by 7 bases and J by 4 bases, with 10 bases between the two germline ends. The CDR3 DNA reads TGCAGCGCCCTTGCGGGCACTGAAGCTTTCTTT. This encodes CSALAGTEAFF.

This clonotype was detected a few times. The rearrangement uses TRBV6-2 or TRBV6-3 and TRBJ2-7; possibly TRBD2 for D (5 bases). The CDR3 is made up of 16 amino acids. V lost 2 bases and J lost 6, with 20 bases in between. Germline-derived CDR1 and CDR2 are MNHEY and SVGEGT. The CDR3 is CASSYHGRRSAFEQYF. CDR3 nucleotides: TGTGCCAGCAGTTACCACGGACGGAGGTCCGCCTTCGAGCAGTACTTC.

This clonotype showed up many times. The chain couples TRBV7-2 to TRBJ2-7; D gene uncertain. With 1 base removed from V and 0 bases from J, the gap between germline ends came to 10 bases. Germline V gives CDR1 SGHTA, CDR2 FQGNSA. The CDR3 length is 15 residues. The CDR3 sequence is CASSLGVFTSYEQYF. CDR3 in DNA: TGTGCCAGCAGCTTAGGAGTTTTCACCTCCTACGAGCAGTACTTC.

At least ten counts were recorded for this clonotype. CDR3: CASSLGRRTTYEQYF. The CDR3 coding sequence is TGTGCCAGCAGCTTAGGACGCAGAACCACCTACGAGCAGTACTTC. The gene calls are TRBV7-8 and TRBJ2-7; D gene unclear. The V and J ends lost 1 base and 2 bases respectively, with 12 bases between them. The V gene's germline CDR1 is SGHVS and CDR2 FQNEAQ. The length of the CDR3 is 15 residues.